Listed here is a single TCR beta chain. No antigen is known for it. The junction and the germline gene differ at one end; a read error may be behind it. The data were taken from a study of blood T cell repertoires in COVID-19 (dated by TCRdb to the early 2020s). Regarding the research as a whole: Samples covering the acute and convalescent phases of COVID-19 were provided by collaborators in the United States, Italy and Spain. The material from the prospective study consisted of cDNA or gDNA derived from T cells, B-cell-depleted T cells, or PBMCs. The dataset comprised deeply sampled blood TCRbeta repertoires from subjects exposed to, actively infected with, or recovered from COVID-19. The repertoires were released in a freely available public database intended as a resource for research on the immune response to SARS-CoV-2. The samples were drawn from the first 160 participants of the ongoing ImmuneRACE study and from 1,254 subjects provided by 6 global collaborators. Nearly every sample came with metadata listing a de-identified subject ID, COVID-19 status, age in years and sex. Where available, HLA class I and class II types were taken from metadata supplied by the sample provider and were not determined by assay-based typing. The full study reports these points: How much clinical and demographic metadata was included differed by source and by participant, and the metadata was provided uncurated.

Participants in the prospective study were enrolled through a virtual design, were aged about 18 to 100 years, and lived in about 25 United States geographic areas. To assign participants to cohorts, the prospective study relied on clinical history that participants themselves reported in a screening survey and a study questionnaire. ImmuneRACE Cohort 3 recovered participants were defined by two consecutive negative NP/OP PCR tests, healthcare professional clearance, or symptom resolution. Each participant in the prospective study had whole blood, serum and a nasopharyngeal or oropharyngeal swab collected by mobile phlebotomists. Over a roughly 2-month period, participants in the prospective study had the option of providing additional blood draws and questionnaires. Before DNA extraction, prospective study blood samples were shipped either frozen or at room temperature. TCRbeta CDR3 regions were amplified from genomic DNA using the immunoSEQ Assay, a bias-controlled multiplex PCR. Regarding the original processing steps: Within the assay, amplification of reference gene primers was used to estimate how many nucleated cells each sample contained. To quantify the absolute abundance of each unique TCRbeta CDR3 rearrangement, sequence reads were collapsed and filtered. For each sample, productive Simpson clonality was calculated by taking the square root of Simpson's diversity index across productive rearrangements. TCRdb holds this immuneACCESS table with in-frame rearrangements only. Some clones are missing; in checked studies, unresolved V genes explain under half, and the rest has no known cause. D and trimming were read from the DNA, whereas the V and J calls and clone size are those reported in that table. The sample contains roughly 520,000 clones, roughly 90% of them found a single time. The leading ten clones occupy 1.5% to 2% of the sample.

From a lookup of the germline V gene, CDR1 and CDR2 are SGHDN and FVKESK. Measured from the cysteine to the phenylalanine, the CDR3 is 12 residues long. Left in the record is the CDR3 DNA by itself, 36 bases read in frame from the first base. Rearrangement joined TRBV14 to TRBJ2-1; a tentative D match to TRBD2 spans 6 bases. The receptor was derived from a woman aged 40 to 50 who had recovered from COVID-19. Sequencing was performed on PBMCs or T cells enriched from blood (not recorded which). The DNA is TGTGCCAGCAGCCAAATGGGAGACGGGGAGGTCTTC. Translated, this gives CASSQMGDGEVF. Reference TRBV14 and TRBJ2-1 proteins supply the regions before and after the CDR3; the full variable domain is: EAGVTQFPSHSVIEKGQTVTLRCDPISGHDNLYWYRRVMGKEIKFLLHFVKESKQDESGMPNNRFLAERTGGTYSTLKVQPAELEDSGVYFCASSQMGDGEVFGPGTRLTVL.